The TCR beta chain under discussion was sequenced for a study of T cell changes during pregnancy in multiple sclerosis. This clone came up a few times. Profiling relied on immunoSEQ multiplex PCR, and the TCRdb table lists in-frame clones only, not all of them. The sample lists 30,000 to 45,000 clones, nearly 95% occurring once. The sequenced sample was CD4+ T cells from peripheral blood mononuclear cells, obtained in the third trimester of pregnancy. This clonotype was obtained from a female donor in good health, enrolled as a control in a pregnancy study.

The CDR3 coding sequence is TGTGCCAGCAGCCCCACAGGGAACTACAATGAGCAGTTCTTC. Its translation is CASSPTGNYNEQFF. This sequence joins TRBV6-4 and TRBJ2-1; D may be TRBD1 (6 bases). The CDR3 spans 14 residues. The germline gives CDR1 MRHNA, CDR2 SNTAGT. Trimming shortened V by 6 bases and J by 3 bases, and 12 bases separated the two germline ends.